The clone carrying this TCR beta chain was counted many times. Its antigen is not identified. Unique molecular identifiers were used in preparing the TCRbeta library. TCRdb independently ran MiXCR on the PCR reads; one entry per CDR3 protein. This sample carries nearly 250,000 distinct CDR3 sequences, approximately 8% of them seen once, and the ten largest clones take approximately 6%. The data are from a study of T-cell reconstitution after alpha-beta-depleted transplantation in children. Study-wide results and caveats: Surviving recipient T cells and thymic progenitors accounted for the high day-60 TCRbeta diversity observed in some patients. The authors attributed T-cell counts and diversity one year after transplant mostly to newly produced T cells. As was reported, about two months after transplant, alpha-beta T cells came from several hundred expanded graft clones.

Trimming cost V 6 bases and J 2 bases, with 14 bases left between them. The CDR3 is 15 amino acids. This clonotype originated in a male patient aged 10 to 17 who had a stem cell transplant for acute lymphoblastic leukemia, so the T cells may come from the graft donor. This specimen was PBMCs, mostly from graft donor cells, taken 180 days after TCRalphabeta/CD19-depleted stem cell transplant. J is TRBJ2-1 and V is TRBV12-3 or TRBV12-4; D not certain. Here the CDR3 DNA reads TGTGCCAGCAGCCCATGGGCACCAACCTACAATGAGCAGTTCTTC. It translates to CASSPWAPTYNEQFF.